These 22 T cell receptor beta chains originate from one sample sequenced in a study of control samples from healthy donors and cancer patients. Sequencing was performed with immunoSEQ multiplex PCR; in TCRdb, only in-frame clones are kept and a portion is missing. The sample lists 170,000 or so clones; 94% were seen once. Sequenced: blood. The receptor source for this set is a woman aged 18-29 years in good health.

The rearrangement joins TRBV19 to TRBJ2-3; D is perhaps TRBD2 (5 bases). From germline, CDR1 is LNHDA and CDR2 SQIVND (reference sequence). Between the trimmed V and J ends, which lost 7 bases and 4 bases, there was a span of 18 bases. The CDR3 is 15 residues long. The CDR3 spells CASKVEGLLADTQYF. Here the CDR3 DNA reads TGTGCCAGTAAGGTCGAGGGCCTACTAGCAGATACGCAGTATTTT.

The chain employs TRBV28 and TRBJ1-5, with 7 bases aligning to TRBD1. This CDR3 spans 17 amino acids. J lost 0 bases, V lost 6 bases, and 11 bases had no gene match. Germline V gene data show CDR1 as MDHEN and CDR2 as SYDVKM. CDR3 protein: CASRRNRGFYSNQPQHF. As DNA, the CDR3 is TGTGCCAGCAGGAGGAACAGGGGCTTTTATAGCAATCAGCCCCAGCATTTT.

V gene TRBV6-5 combines with J gene TRBJ1-1; D unresolved. V shed 3 bases and J shed 7 bases, with 6 bases lying between them. CDR1 MNHEY and CDR2 SVGAGI come from the germline V gene. The CDR3 runs to 11 residues. The CDR3 DNA reads TGTGCCAGCAGTTATGGTAATGAAGCTTTCTTT. Amino acid sequence: CASSYGNEAFF.

This chain joins TRBV6-5 and TRBJ1-2; weak D call: TRBD1 (6 bases). The V end lost 10 bases, the J end lost 5 bases, and 20 bases lay between the germline ends. Germline assignment: CDR1 MNHEY and CDR2 SVGAGI. The CDR3 consists of 14 residues. The CDR3 spells CATHPPDRSYGYTF. DNA of the CDR3: TGTGCCACCCACCCTCCTGACAGGTCATATGGCTACACCTTC.

In the case of this clone: The junction departs from the called germline gene at one end, perhaps through a read error. The chain joins TRBV29-1 to TRBJ2-1; 12 bases are a match to TRBD2. Germline V gene sequence: CDR1 SQVTM, CDR2 ANQGSEA. This CDR3 spans 12 amino acids. Written as DNA, the CDR3 is TGCAGCGTTGGACTAGCGGGAGAGGGGGCGGTCTTC. Translated: CSVGLAGEGAVF.

This rearrangement joins TRBV4-2 to TRBJ2-1, with 12 bases lining up with TRBD2. Germline CDR1 is LGHNA and CDR2 is YNFKEQ. This CDR3 spans 15 amino acids. V was pared by 3 bases and J by 5 bases, with 2 bases of the junction left unmatched. This CDR3 reads CASSQWTSGDNEQFF. CDR3 DNA sequence: TGTGCCAGCAGCCAGTGGACTAGCGGGGACAATGAGCAGTTCTTC.

V usage is TRBV6-5 and J usage is TRBJ1-6; 7 bases are a match to TRBD1. The junction had 11 bases not matched to a gene; V was cut back by 10 bases and J by 11 bases. This CDR3 has 13 residues. In germline, CDR1 is MNHEY, CDR2 SVGAGI. The CDR3 here is CATFPSTGTPLHF. The CDR3 DNA is TGTGCCACCTTCCCCTCGACAGGGACACCCCTCCACTTT.

The CDR3 is CASSRDSTYNSPLHF. CDR3 coding DNA: TGTGCCAGCAGTCGGGACAGTACCTATAATTCACCCCTCCACTTT. The V gene is TRBV28, the J gene TRBJ1-6; TRBD1 agrees at 7 bases. The V segment lost 5 bases and the J segment 2 bases; nucleotides outside the gene matches: 3. Looked up from germline, CDR1 is MDHEN and CDR2 is SYDVKM. CDR3 length equals 15 residues. The full variable domain, rest sourced from reference TRBV28 and TRBJ1-6, is DVKVTQSSRYLVKRTGEKVFLECVQDMDHENMFWYRQDPGLGLRLIYFSYDVKMKEKGDIPEGYSVSREKKERFSLILESASTNQTSMYLCASSRDSTYNSPLHFGNGTRLTVT.

A note on this clone: A junction boundary mismatches the germline segment, possibly from a read error. The rearrangement uses TRBV19 and TRBJ1-3; TRBD1 is a possible D gene (5 bases). CDR1 LNHDA and CDR2 SQIVND come from the germline V gene (reference sequence). The CDR3 spans 13 residues. The CDR3 spells CASSGTSGQLDNF. DNA of the CDR3: TGTGCCAGTAGTGGGACCTCGGGGCAACTGGACAATTTT.

The J gene is TRBJ2-3, the V gene TRBV2; 7 bases line up with TRBD2. Germline CDR1 reads SNHLY; CDR2 reads FYNNEI. The length of the CDR3 is 15 residues. Losses at the gene ends were 6 bases for V and 0 bases for J; bases not matched to a gene: 6. Here the CDR3 reads CASSYSGGSTDTQYF. CDR3 bases: TGTGCCAGCAGCTATTCCGGGGGGAGCACAGATACGCAGTATTTT.

The chain has TRBV28 and TRBJ2-1, with TRBD1 matching 9 bases. Losses at the gene ends were 2 bases for V and 4 bases for J; bases not matched to a gene: 6. CDR1 and CDR2 (germline): MDHEN, SYDVKM. The CDR3 runs 16 residues. The CDR3 spells CASSLTWTGDYNEQFF. As DNA, the CDR3 is TGTGCCAGCAGTTTAACTTGGACAGGGGATTACAATGAGCAGTTCTTC.

The count of this clone is one. J is TRBJ1-2 and V is TRBV11-2, with D maybe TRBD1 (5 bases). Germline CDR1 SGHAT, CDR2 FQNNGV. V shed 2 bases and J shed 4 bases, with 14 bases lying between them. CDR3 size: 15 residues. This CDR3 is CASSLIGTEAYGYTF. In DNA form, the CDR3 reads TGTGCCAGCAGCTTAATAGGGACGGAGGCCTATGGCTACACCTTC. The entire variable domain, with the rest obtained from reference TRBV11-2 and TRBJ1-2, is as follows: EAGVAQSPRYKIIEKRQSVAFWCNPISGHATLYWYQQILGQGPKLLIQFQNNGVVDDSQLPKDRFSAERLKGVDSTLKIQPAKLEDSAVYLCASSLIGTEAYGYTFGSGTRLTVV.

V is TRBV10-3 and J is TRBJ1-2; no clear D. This CDR3 is 13 amino acids long. Trimming removed 3 bases from V and 5 bases from J, with 10 bases in between. Germline lookup yields CDR1 ENHRY and CDR2 SYGVKD. CDR3 coding DNA: TGTGCCATCAGTGACTCGGCGGAATATGGCTACACCTTC. Protein sequence: CAISDSAEYGYTF.

The V gene is TRBV28, the J gene TRBJ2-1; D is possibly TRBD2 (5 bases). This CDR3 comprises 14 residues. Germline lookup yields CDR1 MDHEN and CDR2 SYDVKM. The germline V and J ends were trimmed by 7 bases and 8 bases, with 18 bases remaining between them. CDR3: CASTPLASFDEQFF. The CDR3 coding sequence is TGTGCCAGCACCCCCCTAGCATCTTTCGATGAGCAGTTCTTC.

V usage is TRBV12-3 or TRBV12-4 and J usage is TRBJ1-6, with D tentatively TRBD1 (5 bases). Trimming removed 6 bases from V and 10 bases from J, with 13 bases in between. This CDR3 region has 13 residues. The CDR3 region is CASSMGGYSPLHF. CDR3 sequence (DNA): TGTGCCAGCAGCATGGGGGGGTACTCACCCCTCCACTTT.

This chain joins TRBV28 and TRBJ2-7, with 7 positions matching TRBD1. Germline V CDR1 and CDR2: MDHEN, SYDVKM. The trim removed 7 bases at V and 4 bases at J, leaving 10 bases unmatched. CDR3 length: 14 amino acids. CDR3 sequence (DNA): TGTGCCAGCACATTACCGGGACAGCCATACGAGCAGTACTTC. The encoded protein is CASTLPGQPYEQYF.

This chain joins TRBV18 and TRBJ2-2; D possibly corresponds to TRBD1 (5 bases). Germline CDR1 is KGHSH and CDR2 is LQKENI. Trimming stripped 3 bases from V and 1 base from J, with 9 bases between. CDR3 size: 15 residues. CDR3 in DNA: TGTGCCAGCTCACCGAGGCAGGGGAACACCGGGGAGCTGTTTTTT. It translates to CASSPRQGNTGELFF.

The gene calls are TRBV10-3 and TRBJ1-1; 8 nucleotides match TRBD1. There are 14 residues in the CDR3. The V segment lost 7 bases and the J segment 4 bases; nucleotides outside the gene matches: 8. Germline V gene sequence: CDR1 ENHRY, CDR2 SYGVKD. CDR3 amino acids: CAITGQGSSTEAFF. DNA of the CDR3: TGTGCCATCACCGGACAGGGTTCGAGCACTGAAGCTTTCTTT.

The rearrangement uses TRBV19 and TRBJ1-2; 7 positions match TRBD1. With 7 bases clipped from V and 3 bases from J, the junction kept 17 bases outside the gene matches. The germline V gene has CDR1 LNHDA and CDR2 SQIVND (reference sequence). The CDR3 has 17 residues. CDR3 DNA: TGTGCCAGTAAACCCATCTACGTGGCCGGGACAGACTATGGCTACACCTTC. Translation: CASKPIYVAGTDYGYTF.

Concerning this clone: An end of the junction differs from the germline gene, which may be a read error. This chain links TRBV11-3 with TRBJ2-1, with TRBD2 as a possible D gene (5 bases). This CDR3 has 15 residues. From germline, CDR1 is SGHNT and CDR2 YENEEA. The CDR3 loop reads CASRLGEGSYNEQFF. CDR3 coding DNA: TGTGCCAGCAGATTAGGTGAGGGTTCCTACAATGAGCAGTTCTTC.

The CDR3 sequence: CASSQGPASTSYNSPLHF. The CDR3 region has the DNA TGCGCCAGCAGCCAAGGGCCCGCGAGCACCTCCTATAATTCACCCCTCCACTTT. The chain joins TRBV4-1 to TRBJ1-6, with D uncertain. The germline V and J ends were trimmed by 1 base and 0 bases, with 13 bases remaining between them. The CDR3 length is 18 residues. Germline loops: CDR1 MGHRA, CDR2 YSYEKL.

The chain recombines TRBV6-5 with TRBJ1-2; 7 bases are shared with TRBD1. The CDR3 contains 15 residues. Germline V CDR1 and CDR2: MNHEY, SVGAGI. J was trimmed by 4 bases and V by 6 bases; bases with no gene match: 11. CDR3 in DNA: TGTGCCAGCAGCTTTACTCCAGGGGGGAGCTATGGCTACACCTTC. Protein sequence: CASSFTPGGSYGYTF.